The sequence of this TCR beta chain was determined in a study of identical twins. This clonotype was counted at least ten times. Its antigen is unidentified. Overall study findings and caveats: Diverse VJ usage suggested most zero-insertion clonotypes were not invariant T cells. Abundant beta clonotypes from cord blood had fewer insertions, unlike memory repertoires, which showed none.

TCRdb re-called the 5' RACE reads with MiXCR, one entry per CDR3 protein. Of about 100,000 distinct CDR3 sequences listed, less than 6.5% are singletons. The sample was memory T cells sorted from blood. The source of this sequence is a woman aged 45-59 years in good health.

For the CDR3, the DNA is TGTGCCAGCAGTATCCTAGCGGGACCCTACAATGAGCAGTTCTTC. It is translated as CASSILAGPYNEQFF. V and J are TRBV27 and TRBJ2-1; 9 bases fit TRBD2. This CDR3 has 15 residues. Germline CDR1 reads MNHEY; CDR2 reads SMNVEV (reference sequence). After removal of 5 bases from V and 2 bases from J, the junction contained 4 bases not matched to a gene.